This T cell receptor beta chain is from a study of blood T cell repertoires in COVID-19. Clones were read by immunoSEQ multiplex PCR, and TCRdb kept only the in-frame ones, dropping some. The sample lists 200,000 to 250,000 clones; around nine tenths were seen once. V lost 5 bases and J 4 bases, leaving 8 bases between the germline ends. Germline V gene data show CDR1 as SNHLY and CDR2 as FYNNEI. The CDR3 runs 12 residues. This clonotype was sampled from a man aged 55 to 69 who had recovered from COVID-19. The rearrangement joins TRBV2 to TRBJ1-2; the D gene is possibly TRBD1 (6 bases). The sample comprised peripheral blood. This CDR3 is CASSLDSYGYTF. In DNA form, the CDR3 reads TGTGCCAGCAGTTTGGACAGCTATGGCTACACCTTC.